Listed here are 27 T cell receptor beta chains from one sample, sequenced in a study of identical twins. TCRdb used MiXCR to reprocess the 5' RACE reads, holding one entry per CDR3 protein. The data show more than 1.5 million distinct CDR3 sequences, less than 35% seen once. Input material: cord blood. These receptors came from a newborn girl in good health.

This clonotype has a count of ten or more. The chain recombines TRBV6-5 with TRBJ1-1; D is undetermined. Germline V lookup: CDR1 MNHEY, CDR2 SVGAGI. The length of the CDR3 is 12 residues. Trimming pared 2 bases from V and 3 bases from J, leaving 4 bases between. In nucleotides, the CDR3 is TGTGCCAGCAGTTACGGGGACACTGAAGCTTTCTTT. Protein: CASSYGDTEAFF.

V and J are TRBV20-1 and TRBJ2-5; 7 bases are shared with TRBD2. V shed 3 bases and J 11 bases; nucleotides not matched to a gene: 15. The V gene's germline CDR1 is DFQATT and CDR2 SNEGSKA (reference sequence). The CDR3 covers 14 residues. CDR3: CSASRGDAYNEQYF. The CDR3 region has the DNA TGCAGTGCTAGCCGGGGGGATGCCTACAATGAGCAGTACTTC.

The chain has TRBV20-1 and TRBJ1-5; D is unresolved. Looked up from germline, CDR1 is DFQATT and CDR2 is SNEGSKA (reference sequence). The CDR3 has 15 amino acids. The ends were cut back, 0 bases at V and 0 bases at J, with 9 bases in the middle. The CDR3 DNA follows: TGCAGTGCTAGAGATCCTTCCGGTAGCAATCAGCCCCAGCATTTT. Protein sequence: CSARDPSGSNQPQHF.

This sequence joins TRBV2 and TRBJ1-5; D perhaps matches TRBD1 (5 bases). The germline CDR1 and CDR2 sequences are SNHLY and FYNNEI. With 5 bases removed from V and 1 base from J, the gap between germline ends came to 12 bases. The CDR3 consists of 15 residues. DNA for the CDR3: TGTGCCAGCAGTTCTAGGGCAGGGAGCAATCAGCCCCAGCATTTT. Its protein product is CASSSRAGSNQPQHF.

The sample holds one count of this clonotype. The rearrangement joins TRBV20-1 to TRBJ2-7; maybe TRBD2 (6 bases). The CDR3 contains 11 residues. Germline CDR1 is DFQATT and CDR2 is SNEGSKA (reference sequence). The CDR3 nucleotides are TGCAGACCCCTAGCGCCCAATGAGCAGTACTTC. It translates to CRPLAPNEQYF.

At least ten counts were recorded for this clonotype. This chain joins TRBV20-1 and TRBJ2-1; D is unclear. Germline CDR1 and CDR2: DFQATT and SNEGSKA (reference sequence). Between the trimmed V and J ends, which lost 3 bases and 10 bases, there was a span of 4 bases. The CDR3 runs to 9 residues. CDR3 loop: CSARVEQFF. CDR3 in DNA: TGCAGTGCTAGGGTCGAGCAGTTCTTC.

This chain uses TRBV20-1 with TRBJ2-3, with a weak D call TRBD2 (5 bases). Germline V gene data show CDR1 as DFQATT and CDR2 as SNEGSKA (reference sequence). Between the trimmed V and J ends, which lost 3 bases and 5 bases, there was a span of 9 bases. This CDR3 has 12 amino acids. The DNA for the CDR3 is TGCAGTGCTAGCGGGAACAGAGATACGCAGTATTTT. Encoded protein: CSASGNRDTQYF.

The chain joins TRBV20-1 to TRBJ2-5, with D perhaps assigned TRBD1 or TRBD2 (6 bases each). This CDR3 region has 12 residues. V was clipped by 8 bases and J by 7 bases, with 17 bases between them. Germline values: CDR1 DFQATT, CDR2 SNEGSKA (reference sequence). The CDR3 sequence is CSLTGQGGTQYF. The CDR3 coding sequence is TGCAGTTTAACAGGGCAGGGAGGGACCCAGTACTTC.

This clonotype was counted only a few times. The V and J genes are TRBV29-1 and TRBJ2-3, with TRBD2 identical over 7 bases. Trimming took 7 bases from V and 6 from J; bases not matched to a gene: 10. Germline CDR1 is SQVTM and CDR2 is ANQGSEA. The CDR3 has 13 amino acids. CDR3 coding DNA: TGCAGCGCTTGGGGGGGTTCAGGCGATACGCAGTATTTT. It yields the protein CSAWGGSGDTQYF.

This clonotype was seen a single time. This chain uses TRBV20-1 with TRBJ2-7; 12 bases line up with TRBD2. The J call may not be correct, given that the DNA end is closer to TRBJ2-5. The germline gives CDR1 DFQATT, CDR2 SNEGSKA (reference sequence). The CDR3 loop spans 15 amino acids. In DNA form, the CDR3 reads TGCAGTGCCCCGACTAGCGGGAGAATTCAAGAGACCCAGTACTTC. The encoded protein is CSAPTSGRIQETQYF.

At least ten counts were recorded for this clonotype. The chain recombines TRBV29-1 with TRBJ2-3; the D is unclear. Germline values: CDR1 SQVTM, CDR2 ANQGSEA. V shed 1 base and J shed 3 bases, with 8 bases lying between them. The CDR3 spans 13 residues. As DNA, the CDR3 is TGCAGCGTTGAAGTAGGAAGAACAGATACGCAGTATTTT. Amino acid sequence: CSVEVGRTDTQYF.

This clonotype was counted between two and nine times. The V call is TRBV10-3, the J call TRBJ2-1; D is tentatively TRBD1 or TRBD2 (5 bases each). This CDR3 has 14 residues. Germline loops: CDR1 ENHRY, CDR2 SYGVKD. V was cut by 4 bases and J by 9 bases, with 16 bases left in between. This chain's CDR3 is CAISGDAPVAEQFF. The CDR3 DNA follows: TGTGCCATCAGTGGGGACGCCCCAGTTGCTGAGCAGTTCTTC.

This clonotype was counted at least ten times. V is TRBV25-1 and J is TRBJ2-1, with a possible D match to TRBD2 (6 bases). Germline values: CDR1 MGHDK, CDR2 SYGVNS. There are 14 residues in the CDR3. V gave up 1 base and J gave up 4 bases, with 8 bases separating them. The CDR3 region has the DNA TGTGCCAGCAGTGAATCCGGGAGATACAATGAGCAGTTCTTC. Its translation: CASSESGRYNEQFF.

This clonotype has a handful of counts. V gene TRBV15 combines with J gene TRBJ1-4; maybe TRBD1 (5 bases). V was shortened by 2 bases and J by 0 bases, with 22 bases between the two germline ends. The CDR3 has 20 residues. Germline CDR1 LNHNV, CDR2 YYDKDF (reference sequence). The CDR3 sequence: CATSRPLGKGTPATNEKLFF. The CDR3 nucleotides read TGTGCCACCAGCAGACCCCTGGGGAAAGGGACCCCAGCAACTAATGAAAAACTGTTTTTT.

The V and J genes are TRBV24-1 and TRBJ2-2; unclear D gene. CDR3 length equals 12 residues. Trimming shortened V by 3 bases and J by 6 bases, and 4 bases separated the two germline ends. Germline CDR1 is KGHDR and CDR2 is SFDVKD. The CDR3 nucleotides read TGTGCCACCAGTGATCCCTCCGGGGAGCTGTTTTTT. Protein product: CATSDPSGELFF.

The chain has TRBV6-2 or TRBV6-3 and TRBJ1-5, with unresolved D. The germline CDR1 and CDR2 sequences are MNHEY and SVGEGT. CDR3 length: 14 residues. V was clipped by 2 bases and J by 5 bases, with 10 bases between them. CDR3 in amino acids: CASSYEGRYQPQHF. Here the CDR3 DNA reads TGTGCCAGCAGTTACGAAGGCAGGTATCAGCCCCAGCATTTT.

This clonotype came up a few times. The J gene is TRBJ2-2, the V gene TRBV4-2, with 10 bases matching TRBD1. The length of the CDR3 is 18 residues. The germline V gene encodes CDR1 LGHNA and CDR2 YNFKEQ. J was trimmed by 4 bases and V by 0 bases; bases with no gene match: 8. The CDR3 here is CASSQDVRRQGATGELFF. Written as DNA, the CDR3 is TGTGCCAGCAGCCAAGATGTTCGGAGACAGGGGGCCACCGGGGAGCTGTTTTTT.

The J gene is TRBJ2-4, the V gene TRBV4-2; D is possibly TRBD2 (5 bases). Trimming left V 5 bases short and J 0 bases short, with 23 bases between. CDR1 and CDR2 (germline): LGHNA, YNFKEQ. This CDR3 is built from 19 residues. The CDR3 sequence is CASSEGNLGFDLAKNIQYF. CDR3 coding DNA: TGTGCCAGCAGCGAGGGAAATTTGGGCTTCGACTTAGCCAAAAACATTCAGTACTTC.

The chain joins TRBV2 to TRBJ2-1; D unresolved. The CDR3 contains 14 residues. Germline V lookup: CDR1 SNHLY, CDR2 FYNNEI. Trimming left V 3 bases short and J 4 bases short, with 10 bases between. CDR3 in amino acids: CASSDRRRYNEQFF. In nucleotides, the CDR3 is TGTGCCAGCAGTGATCGGAGAAGGTACAATGAGCAGTTCTTC.

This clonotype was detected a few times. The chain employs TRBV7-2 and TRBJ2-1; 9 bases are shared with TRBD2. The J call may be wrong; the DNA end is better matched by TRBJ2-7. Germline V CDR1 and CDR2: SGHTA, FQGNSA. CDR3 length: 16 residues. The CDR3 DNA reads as TGTGCCAGCAGCTTAGGACTAGCGGTCTCCTACAATGAGCAGTACTTC. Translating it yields CASSLGLAVSYNEQYF.

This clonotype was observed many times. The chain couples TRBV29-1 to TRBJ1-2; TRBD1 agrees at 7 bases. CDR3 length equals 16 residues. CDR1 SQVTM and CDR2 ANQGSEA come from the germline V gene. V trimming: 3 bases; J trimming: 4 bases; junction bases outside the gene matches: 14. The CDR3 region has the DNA TGCAGCGTTGAGGATAAGGGACAGAGGTCCCTCTATGGCTACACCTTC. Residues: CSVEDKGQRSLYGYTF.

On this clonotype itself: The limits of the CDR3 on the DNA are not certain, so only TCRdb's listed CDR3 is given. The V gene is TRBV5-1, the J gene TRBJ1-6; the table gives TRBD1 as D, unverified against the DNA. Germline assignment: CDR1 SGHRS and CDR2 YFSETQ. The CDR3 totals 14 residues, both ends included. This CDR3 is CASSFGTGNSPHHF.

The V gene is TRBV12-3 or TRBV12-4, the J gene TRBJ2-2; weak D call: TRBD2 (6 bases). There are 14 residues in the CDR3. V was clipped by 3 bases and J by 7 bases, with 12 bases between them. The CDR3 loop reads CASSFWSGDGELFF. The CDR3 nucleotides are TGTGCCAGCAGTTTTTGGTCGGGGGACGGGGAGCTGTTTTTT.

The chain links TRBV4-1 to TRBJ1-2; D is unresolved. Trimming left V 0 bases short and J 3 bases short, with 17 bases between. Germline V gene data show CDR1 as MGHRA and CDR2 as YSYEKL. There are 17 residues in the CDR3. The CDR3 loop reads CASSQDRWTLDDYGYTF. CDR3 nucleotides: TGCGCCAGCAGCCAAGATCGGTGGACGCTAGATGACTATGGCTACACCTTC.

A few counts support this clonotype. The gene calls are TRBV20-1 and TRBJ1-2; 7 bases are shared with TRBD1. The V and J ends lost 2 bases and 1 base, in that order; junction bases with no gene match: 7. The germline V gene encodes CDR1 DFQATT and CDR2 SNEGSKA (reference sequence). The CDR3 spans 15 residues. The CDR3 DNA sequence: TGCAGTGCTAGACAGGGGGGATTCTTTAACTATGGCTACACCTTC. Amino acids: CSARQGGFFNYGYTF.

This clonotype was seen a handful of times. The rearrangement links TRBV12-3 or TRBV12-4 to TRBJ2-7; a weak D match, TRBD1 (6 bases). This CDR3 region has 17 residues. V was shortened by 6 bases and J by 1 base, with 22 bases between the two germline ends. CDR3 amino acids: CASSIGTLGWGSYEQYF. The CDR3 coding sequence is TGTGCCAGCAGCATAGGGACACTAGGGTGGGGTTCCTACGAGCAGTACTTC.

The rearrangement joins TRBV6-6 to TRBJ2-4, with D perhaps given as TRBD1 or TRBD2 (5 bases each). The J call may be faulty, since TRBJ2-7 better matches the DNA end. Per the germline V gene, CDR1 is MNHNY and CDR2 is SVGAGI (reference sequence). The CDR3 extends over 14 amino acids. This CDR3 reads CASSGTDKVYEQYF. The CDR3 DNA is TGTGCCAGCAGCGGGACGGACAAGGTTTACGAGCAGTACTTC.